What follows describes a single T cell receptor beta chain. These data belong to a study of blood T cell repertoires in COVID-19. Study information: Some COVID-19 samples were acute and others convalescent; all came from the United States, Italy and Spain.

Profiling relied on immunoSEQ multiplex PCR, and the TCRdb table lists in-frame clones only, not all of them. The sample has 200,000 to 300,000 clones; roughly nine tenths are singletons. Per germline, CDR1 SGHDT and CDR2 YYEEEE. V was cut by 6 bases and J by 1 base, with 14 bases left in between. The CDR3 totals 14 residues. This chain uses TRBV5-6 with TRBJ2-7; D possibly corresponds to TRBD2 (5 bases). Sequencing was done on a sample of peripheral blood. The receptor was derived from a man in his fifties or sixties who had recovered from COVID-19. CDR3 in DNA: TGTGCCAGCATGTCGGACTTAGAATCCTACGAGCAGTACTTC. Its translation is CASMSDLESYEQYF.